Given below is one TCR beta chain in context. The entry originates in a study of cytomegalovirus exposure and HLA in healthy donors. The PCR had 60 Vbeta and 13 Jbeta primers. Assay: immunoSEQ multiplex PCR; the TCRdb copy retains only in-frame clones and omits some. The sample has 80,000 to 95,000 clones; 84% are singletons. The CDR3 extends over 14 amino acids. With 6 bases removed from V and 4 bases from J, the gap between germline ends came to 13 bases. Germline V CDR1 and CDR2: MDHEN, SYDVKM. The sequenced sample consisted of PBMCs. The receptor's source is a woman aged 18-30 years in good health and CMV-seropositive. The chain combines TRBV28 with TRBJ1-5; a weak D match, TRBD1 (5 bases). The CDR3 DNA is TGTGCCAGCAGAAATACAGGACATAATCAGCCCCAGCATTTT. It translates to CASRNTGHNQPQHF.